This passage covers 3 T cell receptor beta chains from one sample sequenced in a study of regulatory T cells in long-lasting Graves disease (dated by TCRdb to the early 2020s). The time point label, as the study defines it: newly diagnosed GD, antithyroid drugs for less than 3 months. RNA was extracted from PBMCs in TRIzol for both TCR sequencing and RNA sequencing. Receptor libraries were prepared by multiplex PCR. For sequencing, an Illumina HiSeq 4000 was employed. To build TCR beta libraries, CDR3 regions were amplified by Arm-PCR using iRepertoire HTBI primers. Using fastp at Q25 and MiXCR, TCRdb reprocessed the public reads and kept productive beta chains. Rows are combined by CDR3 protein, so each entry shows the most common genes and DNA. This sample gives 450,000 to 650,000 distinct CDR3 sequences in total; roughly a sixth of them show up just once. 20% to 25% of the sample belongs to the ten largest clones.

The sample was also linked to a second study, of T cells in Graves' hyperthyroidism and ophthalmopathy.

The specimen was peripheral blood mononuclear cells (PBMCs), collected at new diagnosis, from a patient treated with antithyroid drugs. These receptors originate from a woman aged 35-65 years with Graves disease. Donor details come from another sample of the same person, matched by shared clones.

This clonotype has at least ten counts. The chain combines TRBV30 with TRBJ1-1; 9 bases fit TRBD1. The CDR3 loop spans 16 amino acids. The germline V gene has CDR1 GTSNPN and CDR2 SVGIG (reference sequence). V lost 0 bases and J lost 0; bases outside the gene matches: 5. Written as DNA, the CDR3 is TGTGCCTGGAGTGTAGGGACAGGGTTCGTGAACACTGAAGCTTTCTTT. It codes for CAWSVGTGFVNTEAFF.

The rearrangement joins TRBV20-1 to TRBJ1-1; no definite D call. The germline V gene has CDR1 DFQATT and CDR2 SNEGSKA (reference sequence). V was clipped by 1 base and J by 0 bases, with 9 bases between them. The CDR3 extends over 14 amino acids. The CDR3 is CSARAPGMNTEAFF. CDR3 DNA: TGCAGTGCTAGAGCGCCAGGAATGAACACTGAAGCTTTCTTT.

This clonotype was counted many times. Here the CDR3 DNA reads TGTGCCAGCAGTTGGAGCGGGGGGACTTCTTTCTTC. It translates to CASSWSGGTSFF. V gene TRBV12-3 or TRBV12-4 combines with J gene TRBJ2-1, with TRBD2 matching 9 bases. CDR3 length: 12 amino acids. The ends lost 4 bases at V and 16 bases at J; junction bases unmatched: 8.